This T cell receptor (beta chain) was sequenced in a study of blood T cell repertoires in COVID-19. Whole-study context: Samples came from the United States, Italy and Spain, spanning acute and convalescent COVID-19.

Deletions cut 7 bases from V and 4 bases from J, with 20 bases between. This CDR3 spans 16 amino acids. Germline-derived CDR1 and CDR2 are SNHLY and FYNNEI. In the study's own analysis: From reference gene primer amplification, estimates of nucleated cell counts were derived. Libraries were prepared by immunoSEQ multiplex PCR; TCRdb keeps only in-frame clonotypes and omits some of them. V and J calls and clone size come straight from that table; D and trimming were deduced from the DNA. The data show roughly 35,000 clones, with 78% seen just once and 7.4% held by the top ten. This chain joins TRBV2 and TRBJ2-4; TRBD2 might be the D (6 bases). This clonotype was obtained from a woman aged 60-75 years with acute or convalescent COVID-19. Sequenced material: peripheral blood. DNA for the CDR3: TGTGCCAGCACTGGGGACTCCGAGTGGTGGAAAAACATTCAGTACTTC. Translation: CASTGDSEWWKNIQYF.